One and the same sample provided the 30 T cell receptor beta chains below, sequenced in a study of cytomegalovirus exposure and HLA in healthy donors. PCR employed 60 Vbeta and 13 Jbeta primers. TCRdb keeps only in-frame clones here, not all; method: immunoSEQ multiplex PCR. The sample has about 140,000 clones, around 82% seen once. Sequenced material: PBMCs. These receptors originate from a man aged 35-49 years in good health and CMV-seropositive.

V usage is TRBV7-8 and J usage is TRBJ2-3; D not certain. This CDR3 is built from 10 residues. The ends were cut back, 5 bases at V and 11 bases at J, with 8 bases in the middle. The germline V gene encodes CDR1 SGHVS and CDR2 FQNEAQ. CDR3 coding DNA: TGTGCCAGCAGCCTAGAGAGGCAGTATTTT. It translates to CASSLERQYF.

The chain recombines TRBV10-3 with TRBJ2-5; D gene ambiguous. TRBJ2-7 explains the end of the DNA better; the J call may be wrong. The germline V gene encodes CDR1 ENHRY and CDR2 SYGVKD. This CDR3 contains 11 residues. The CDR3, as DNA: TGTGCCATCAGTGACTCCTACGAGCAGTACTTC. Translating gives CAISDSYEQYF.

The rearrangement uses TRBV19 and TRBJ2-2; 7 bases agree with TRBD1. CDR1 and CDR2 from the germline V gene are LNHDA and SQIVND (reference sequence). Trimming cost V 9 bases and J 4 bases; bases outside gene matches: 5. The length of the CDR3 is 13 residues. The CDR3 region is CASSQGRTGELFF. CDR3 DNA sequence: TGTGCCAGCTCACAGGGGCGCACCGGGGAGCTGTTTTTT.

The chain carries TRBV2 and TRBJ2-4; no clear D gene. The CDR3 spans 11 residues. CDR1 is SNHLY, CDR2 FYNNEI, per germline. The V gene lost 8 bases and the J gene lost 7 bases, with 9 bases spanning the gap. CDR3 residues: CASGDWNIQYF. The CDR3 nucleotides read TGTGCCAGCGGAGATTGGAACATTCAGTACTTC.

V usage is TRBV7-2 and J usage is TRBJ1-6; weak D call: TRBD1 (5 bases). Germline assignment: CDR1 SGHTA and CDR2 FQGNSA. The ends were cut back, 4 bases at V and 7 bases at J, with 17 bases in the middle. The CDR3 is made up of 16 amino acids. CDR3 protein: CASSSQGGGYNSPLHF. The CDR3 DNA follows: TGTGCCAGCAGCTCCCAGGGAGGAGGCTACAATTCACCCCTCCACTTT.

In this sample, this clone turned up once. The chain couples TRBV5-1 to TRBJ2-3, with TRBD1 identical over 8 bases. With V trimmed by 0 bases and J by 5 bases, 8 bases remained unmatched. The germline gives CDR1 SGHRS, CDR2 YFSETQ. The CDR3 length is 16 residues. The CDR3 loop is CASSLAGTGAQDTQYF. DNA of the CDR3: TGCGCCAGCAGCTTGGCCGGGACAGGTGCACAAGATACGCAGTATTTT.

The chain combines TRBV19 with TRBJ2-5; 8 bases fit TRBD1. The CDR3 has 13 amino acids. Germline V gene sequence: CDR1 LNHDA, CDR2 SQIVND (reference sequence). The J segment lost 4 bases and the V segment lost 3 bases, leaving 1 base of the junction unmatched. The CDR3 DNA reads TGTGCCAGTAGTATGGACAGGGTAGAGACCCAGTACTTC. Translation gives CASSMDRVETQYF.

The rearrangement joins TRBV29-1 to TRBJ2-2; the D gene is possibly TRBD2 (6 bases). This CDR3 contains 13 residues. The germline gives CDR1 SQVTM, CDR2 ANQGSEA. Trimming left V 4 bases short and J 4 bases short, with 10 bases between. The CDR3 region is CSVAGLVTGELFF. CDR3 bases: TGCAGCGTTGCGGGACTTGTCACCGGGGAGCTGTTTTTT.

J is TRBJ2-7 and V is TRBV5-8; D perhaps matches TRBD2 (5 bases). Deletions cut 1 base from V and 4 bases from J, with 15 bases between. CDR1 SGHTS and CDR2 YDEGEE come from the germline V gene. The CDR3 has 15 residues. The CDR3 DNA reads as TGTGCCAGCAGCTTGAATCTCCGGGGTGTATACGAGCAGTACTTC. It translates to CASSLNLRGVYEQYF.

V usage is TRBV7-8 and J usage is TRBJ2-7; 8 bases map to TRBD1. The germline V gene has CDR1 SGHVS and CDR2 FQNEAQ. J was trimmed by 7 bases and V by 4 bases; bases with no gene match: 15. The CDR3 is 16 amino acids. CDR3 nucleotide sequence: TGTGCCAGCAGCTCGTCCGGGACAGGTCTGAGGCGGGAGCAGTACTTC. This translates into CASSSSGTGLRREQYF. Full variable domain (missing parts from reference TRBV7-8 and TRBJ2-7): GAGVSQSPRYKVAKRGQDVALRCDPISGHVSLFWYQQALGQGPEFLTYFQNEAQLDKSGLPSDRFFAERPEGSVSTLKIQRTQQEDSAVYLCASSSSGTGLRREQYFGPGTRLTVT.

The CDR3: CASSQDWGVFVYGYTF. In nucleotides, the CDR3 is TGCGCCAGCAGCCAAGATTGGGGAGTTTTCGTATATGGCTACACCTTC. The chain combines TRBV4-1 with TRBJ1-2, with D uncertain. This CDR3 comprises 16 residues. The V gene's germline CDR1 is MGHRA and CDR2 YSYEKL. Trimming left V 0 bases short and J 5 bases short, with 16 bases between.

The CDR3 region is CASSPRVNEQFF. The CDR3 bases are TGTGCCAGCAGCCCCAGGGTCAATGAGCAGTTCTTC. The chain recombines TRBV7-3 with TRBJ2-1; D might be TRBD1 (5 bases). This CDR3 is 12 amino acids long. V was pared by 5 bases and J by 6 bases, with 8 bases between. In germline, CDR1 is SGHTA, CDR2 FQGTGA.

This clone was found once. The chain uses TRBV4-3 and TRBJ2-7; the match to TRBD1 covers 10 bases. Germline V gene sequence: CDR1 LGHNA, CDR2 YSLEER. This CDR3 is built from 15 residues. Trimming removed 4 bases from V and 5 bases from J; junction bases left unmatched: 8. CDR3 nucleotides: TGCGCCAGCAGCCCACGGAGGGACAGGGGCCACGAGCAGTACTTC. Its protein product is CASSPRRDRGHEQYF.

This sequence joins TRBV4-3 and TRBJ1-1; 7 bases map to TRBD1. The trim removed 3 bases at V and 2 bases at J, leaving 9 bases unmatched. Germline V gene lookup returns CDR1 LGHNA and CDR2 YSLEER. The CDR3 extends over 16 amino acids. CDR3 bases: TGCGCCAGCAGCCAGGGGAGACAGGGCGCTAACACTGAAGCTTTCTTT. It encodes CASSQGRQGANTEAFF.

In its sample, this clone was seen a few times. The rearrangement uses TRBV6-4 and TRBJ2-7; possibly TRBD1 for D (5 bases). The CDR3 runs 16 residues. Per germline, CDR1 MRHNA and CDR2 SNTAGT. CDR3 nucleotides: TGTGCGAGCCTTCCTGGGTGGACACCTGATATTTTAGAGCAGTACTTC. Translating it yields CASLPGWTPDILEQYF.

The rearrangement uses TRBV6-1 and TRBJ2-7; maybe TRBD1 (6 bases). The CDR3 consists of 16 residues. Deletions cut 4 bases from V and 1 base from J, with 17 bases between. Germline loops: CDR1 MNHNS, CDR2 SASEGT. CDR3 amino acids: CASSVSQGRVSYEQYF. CDR3 nucleotide sequence: TGTGCCAGCAGTGTATCCCAGGGGCGGGTATCCTACGAGCAGTACTTC.

This clone was seen only a few times. The chain has TRBV7-2 and TRBJ2-7; D possibly corresponds to TRBD2 (5 bases). This CDR3 spans 15 amino acids. The germline V gene encodes CDR1 SGHTA and CDR2 FQGNSA. V lost 1 base to trimming and J lost 2 bases, with 12 bases between them. CDR3 region: CASSLGTRGTYEQYV. CDR3 sequence (DNA): TGTGCCAGCAGCTTAGGAACTAGAGGTACCTACGAGCAGTACGTC.

This clone was seen once. V usage is TRBV5-1 and J usage is TRBJ2-1; 12 bases fit TRBD1. V shed 3 bases and J 1 base; nucleotides not matched to a gene: 2. This CDR3 is built from 16 residues. Germline loops: CDR1 SGHRS, CDR2 YFSETQ. CDR3 DNA sequence: TGCGCCAGCAGCTCGGGACAGGGGGCTTCCTACAATGAGCAGTTCTTC. This gives the protein CASSSGQGASYNEQFF. Combining the CDR3 with reference TRBV5-1 and TRBJ2-1 gives the whole variable domain KAGVTQTPRYLIKTRGQQVTLSCSPISGHRSVSWYQQTPGQGLQFLFEYFSETQRNKGNFPGRFSGRQFSNSRSEMNVSTLELGDSALYLCASSSGQGASYNEQFFGPGTRLTVL.

This sequence joins TRBV28 and TRBJ1-5, with D possibly TRBD1 on 6 matching bases. Germline loops: CDR1 MDHEN, CDR2 SYDVKM. CDR3 size: 15 residues. With 2 bases removed from V and 6 bases from J, the gap between germline ends came to 14 bases. The CDR3 DNA reads TGTGCCAGCAGTTTACTTGCGGGGGGCACTCAGCCCCAGCATTTT. Translating gives CASSLLAGGTQPQHF.

V is TRBV7-9 and J is TRBJ1-4, with 7 bases fitting TRBD1. After removal of 10 bases from V and 6 bases from J, the junction contained 5 bases not matched to a gene. CDR1 and CDR2 (germline): SEHNR, FQNEAQ (reference sequence). The CDR3 has 12 residues. The CDR3: CATGQEDEKLFF. The CDR3 region has the DNA TGTGCCACCGGACAGGAAGATGAAAAACTGTTTTTT. Supplemented by reference TRBV7-9 and TRBJ1-4, the full variable domain reads DTGVSQNPRHKITKRGQNVTFRCDPISEHNRLYWYRQTLGQGPEFLTYFQNEAQLEKSRLLSDRFSAERPKGSFSTLEIQRTEQGDSAMYLCATGQEDEKLFFGSGTQLSVL.

The chain employs TRBV4-1 and TRBJ2-1, with TRBD2 identical over 8 bases. This CDR3 contains 15 residues. Germline CDR1 is MGHRA and CDR2 is YSYEKL. V dropped 6 bases and J dropped 8; count of bases not matched to a gene: 12. As DNA, the CDR3 is TGCGCCAGCAGTCTGCGCGGGACTAGGATTTATGAGCAGTTCTTC. It codes for CASSLRGTRIYEQFF.

The chain has TRBV6-5 and TRBJ2-1, with 13 bases fitting TRBD2. CDR3 length: 16 amino acids. V was pared by 0 bases and J by 8 bases, with 4 bases of the junction left unmatched. CDR1 MNHEY and CDR2 SVGAGI come from the germline V gene. The CDR3 DNA reads as TGTGCCAGCAGTTACTCCGGGACTAGCGGGACCCATGAGCAGTTCTTC. It is translated as CASSYSGTSGTHEQFF.

The rearrangement links TRBV4-1 to TRBJ1-1; perhaps TRBD1 as D (6 bases). This CDR3 spans 15 amino acids. The V end was cut by 4 bases, the J end by 3 bases, with 15 bases between. Germline loops: CDR1 MGHRA, CDR2 YSYEKL. CDR3 sequence reads: CASSPGTRGYTEAFF. The CDR3, as DNA: TGCGCCAGCAGCCCTGGGACAAGGGGATACACTGAAGCTTTCTTT.

V and J are TRBV11-3 and TRBJ2-1; a weak D match, TRBD1 (5 bases). The CDR3 totals 15 residues. Germline CDR1 and CDR2: SGHNT and YENEEA. Trimming took 0 bases from V and 3 from J, leaving 9 bases between them. The CDR3 loop is CASSLDRQLYNEQFF. CDR3 nucleotides: TGTGCCAGCAGCTTAGATAGACAGCTCTACAATGAGCAGTTCTTC. The full variable domain, rest sourced from reference TRBV11-3 and TRBJ2-1, is EAGVVQSPRYKIIEKKQPVAFWCNPISGHNTLYWYLQNLGQGPELLIRYENEEAVDDSQLPKDRFSAERLKGVDSTLKIQPAELGDSAVYLCASSLDRQLYNEQFFGPGTRLTVL.

The rearrangement joins TRBV18 to TRBJ2-5; 12 nucleotides line up with TRBD2. This CDR3 has 17 amino acids. J gave up 5 bases and V 3 bases, and 10 bases lay outside the gene matches. CDR1 and CDR2 from the germline V gene are KGHSH and LQKENI. CDR3 in DNA: TGTGCCAGCTCACCCCTTCCCACTAGCGGGGGGAAGGAGACCCAGTACTTC. Translated, it gives CASSPLPTSGGKETQYF.

This chain uses TRBV5-1 with TRBJ2-1; 8 nucleotides align to TRBD1. V was pared by 4 bases and J by 8 bases, with 8 bases of the junction left unmatched. This CDR3 contains 14 residues. Germline CDR1 SGHRS, CDR2 YFSETQ. In DNA, the CDR3 is TGCGCCAGCAGCATTGACAGGGGCGGGGATGAGCAGTTCTTC. This gives the protein CASSIDRGGDEQFF.

This chain uses TRBV4-3 with TRBJ2-7; the match to TRBD1 covers 11 bases. The germline V gene encodes CDR1 LGHNA and CDR2 YSLEER. The CDR3 contains 16 residues. J gave up 1 base and V 0 bases, and 2 bases lay outside the gene matches. CDR3 coding DNA: TGCGCCAGCAGCCAAGAACGGGACAGGGGGTCCTACGAGCAGTACTTC. It is translated as CASSQERDRGSYEQYF.

This rearrangement joins TRBV30 to TRBJ2-2; D remains ambiguous. Germline V lookup: CDR1 GTSNPN, CDR2 SVGIG (reference sequence). This CDR3 comprises 12 residues. Trimming stripped 2 bases from V and 4 bases from J, with 5 bases between. The CDR3 bases are TGTGCCTGGAGTCTCAGCACCGGGGAGCTGTTTTTT. Translated, it gives CAWSLSTGELFF.

V is TRBV5-4 and J is TRBJ2-3; weak D call: TRBD2 (6 bases). Germline V gene lookup returns CDR1 SGHNT and CDR2 YYREEE (reference sequence). The CDR3 extends over 15 amino acids. V lost 4 bases, J lost 1 base, and 13 bases lay in between. CDR3 DNA: TGTGCCAGCAGCCCTCTAGCGACTGGCACAGATACGCAGTATTTT. Amino acids: CASSPLATGTDTQYF.

The rearrangement uses TRBV19 and TRBJ1-1; D remains unclear. This CDR3 has 11 residues. CDR1 and CDR2 (germline): LNHDA, SQIVND (reference sequence). Trimming removed 6 bases at V and 6 bases at J, with 8 bases between. The DNA for the CDR3 is TGTGCCAGTAGAGAGTGGTCTGAAGCTTTCTTT. It yields the protein CASREWSEAFF.